These T cell receptor beta chains were read from a single sample in a study of beta chain features in type 1 diabetes. The table came from immunoSEQ multiplex PCR; TCRdb's copy has only in-frame clones and leaves some out. The table includes around 170,000 clones, about 9.1% detected once. The specimen sequenced was central memory CD4+ T cells from blood. Source of these receptors: a young woman in good health. Each CDR3 is given without its conserved first and last residue. Each record gives: V gene, J gene, D gene, CDR3 protein. A D gene is named only where the DNA matches it firmly.

v_gene: TRBV7-9
j_gene: TRBJ1-2
d_gene: TRBD1
CDR3aa: ASSNRQGLDYGYT

v_gene: TRBV7-2
j_gene: TRBJ2-7
d_gene: TRBD2
CDR3aa: ASSLAGGGQSYEQY

v_gene: TRBV7-8
j_gene: TRBJ1-2
d_gene: -
CDR3aa: ASSLVTSYGYT

v_gene: TRBV2
j_gene: TRBJ1-5
d_gene: -
CDR3aa: ASSEEANQPQH

v_gene: TRBV11-3
j_gene: TRBJ2-1
d_gene: -
CDR3aa: ASSLEPGNEQF

v_gene: TRBV2
j_gene: TRBJ2-7
d_gene: TRBD1
CDR3aa: ASSSGGSYEQY

v_gene: TRBV11-2
j_gene: TRBJ1-3
d_gene: -
CDR3aa: ASSSPNRDTIY

v_gene: TRBV2
j_gene: TRBJ2-5
d_gene: TRBD2
CDR3aa: ASSPEAGVVETQY

v_gene: TRBV21-1
j_gene: TRBJ2-7
d_gene: -
CDR3aa: ASSVHRSSYEQY

v_gene: TRBV21-1
j_gene: TRBJ1-2
d_gene: -
CDR3aa: ASSKDRQGYGYT

v_gene: TRBV14
j_gene: TRBJ1-4
d_gene: -
CDR3aa: ASSQRAGHNEKLF

v_gene: TRBV5-1
j_gene: TRBJ1-2
d_gene: TRBD1
CDR3aa: ASSLEGQGAADT

v_gene: TRBV6-5
j_gene: TRBJ2-3
d_gene: TRBD2
CDR3aa: ASSSGGAGTDTQY

v_gene: TRBV5-4
j_gene: TRBJ2-3
d_gene: TRBD2
CDR3aa: ASSLPLAGPGDTQY

v_gene: TRBV29-1
j_gene: TRBJ2-7
d_gene: -
CDR3aa: SVTTGKQY

v_gene: TRBV7-2
j_gene: TRBJ2-3
d_gene: TRBD1
CDR3aa: ASSLGTGTGGRTDTQY